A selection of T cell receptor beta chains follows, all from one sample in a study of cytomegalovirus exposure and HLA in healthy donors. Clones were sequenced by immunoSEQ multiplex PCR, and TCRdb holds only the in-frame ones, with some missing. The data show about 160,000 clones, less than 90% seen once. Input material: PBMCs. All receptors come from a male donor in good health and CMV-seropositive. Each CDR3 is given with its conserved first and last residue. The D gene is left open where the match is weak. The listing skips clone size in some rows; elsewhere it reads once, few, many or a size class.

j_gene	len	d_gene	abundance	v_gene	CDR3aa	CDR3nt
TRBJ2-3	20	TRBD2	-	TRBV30	CAWSVGAPGLAGDILDTQYF	TGTGCCTGGAGTGTAGGAGCTCCGGGACTAGCGGGGGACATACTAGATACGCAGTATTTT
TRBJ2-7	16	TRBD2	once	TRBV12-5	CASGLLAGGPGHEQYF	TGTGCTAGTGGCCTACTAGCGGGAGGGCCCGGGCACGAGCAGTACTTC
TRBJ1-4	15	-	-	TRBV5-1	CASRGRTATNEKLFF	TGCGCCAGCAGGGGTCGGACAGCAACTAATGAAAAACTGTTTTTT
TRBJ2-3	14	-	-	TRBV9	CASSAETGSDTQYF	TGTGCCAGCAGCGCAGAGACAGGTTCAGATACGCAGTATTTT
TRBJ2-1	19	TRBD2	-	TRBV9	CASSASALGTSGTYNEQFF	TGTGCCAGCAGCGCCTCAGCCCTTGGGACTAGCGGGACTTACAATGAGCAGTTCTTC
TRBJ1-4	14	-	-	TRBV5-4	CASSTPGTNEKLFF	TGTGCCAGCAGTACTCCAGGGACTAATGAAAAACTGTTTTTT
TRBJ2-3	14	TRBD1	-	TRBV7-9	CASSQDTGGHTQYF	TGTGCCAGCAGCCAAGACACAGGGGGCCATACGCAGTATTTT
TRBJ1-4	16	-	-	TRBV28	CASSIRALATNEKLFF	TGTGCCAGCAGTATCAGGGCTCTAGCAACTAATGAAAAACTGTTTTTT
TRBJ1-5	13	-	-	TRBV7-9	CASSPRANQPQHF	TGTGCCAGCAGCCCGAGGGCCAATCAGCCCCAGCATTTT
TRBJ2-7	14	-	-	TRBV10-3	CAISGTGGRYEQYF	TGTGCCATCAGTGGGACCGGGGGAAGATACGAGCAGTACTTC
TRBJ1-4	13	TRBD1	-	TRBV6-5	CASSYGTGGRLFF	TGTGCCAGCAGTTACGGGACAGGGGGCCGGCTGTTTTTT
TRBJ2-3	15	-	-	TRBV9	CASSVGQEYTDTQYF	TGTGCCAGCAGCGTAGGACAGGAGTACACAGATACGCAGTATTTT
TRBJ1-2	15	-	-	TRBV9	CASSPLGQLDYGYTF	TGTGCCAGCAGCCCCCTAGGACAGTTAGACTATGGCTACACCTTC
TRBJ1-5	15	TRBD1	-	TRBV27	CASSLGQGAGQPQHF	TGTGCCAGCAGTTTAGGTCAGGGGGCCGGTCAGCCCCAGCATTTT
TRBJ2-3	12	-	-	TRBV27	CASSSYTDTQYF	TGTGCCAGCAGTTCTTACACAGATACGCAGTATTTT
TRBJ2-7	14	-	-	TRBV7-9	CASSLEWRTQGQYF	TGTGCCAGCAGCTTAGAATGGCGGACACAAGGGCAGTACTTC
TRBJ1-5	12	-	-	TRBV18	CASDDGYQPQHF	TGTGCCAGCGATGACGGGTATCAGCCCCAGCATTTT
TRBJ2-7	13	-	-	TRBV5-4	CASSPGLHYEQYF	TGTGCCAGCAGCCCCGGACTACACTACGAGCAGTACTTC
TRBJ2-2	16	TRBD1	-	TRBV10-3	CAISELGQVGTGELFF	TGTGCCATCAGTGAGTTAGGACAGGTCGGGACCGGGGAGCTGTTTTTT
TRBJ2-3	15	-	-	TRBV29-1	CSFTSFGGPTDTQYF	TGCAGCTTTACCTCCTTCGGGGGGCCCACAGATACGCAGTATTTT
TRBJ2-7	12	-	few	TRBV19	CASSKENYEQYF	TGTGCCAGTAGTAAGGAGAACTACGAGCAGTACTTC
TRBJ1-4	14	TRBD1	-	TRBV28	CASRGTVLNEKLFF	TGTGCCAGCAGGGGGACAGTTTTAAATGAAAAACTGTTTTTT
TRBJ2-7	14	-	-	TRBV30	CAWSVRGTGIEQYF	TGTGCCTGGAGTGTACGTGGGACTGGGATCGAGCAGTACTTC
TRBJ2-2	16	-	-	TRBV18	CASSPPIAGPTGELFF	TGTGCCAGCTCACCCCCCATCGCGGGCCCCACCGGGGAGCTGTTTTTT
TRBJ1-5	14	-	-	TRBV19	CASTQDGGIRPQHF	TGTGCCAGTACCCAGGACGGGGGGATAAGGCCCCAGCATTTT